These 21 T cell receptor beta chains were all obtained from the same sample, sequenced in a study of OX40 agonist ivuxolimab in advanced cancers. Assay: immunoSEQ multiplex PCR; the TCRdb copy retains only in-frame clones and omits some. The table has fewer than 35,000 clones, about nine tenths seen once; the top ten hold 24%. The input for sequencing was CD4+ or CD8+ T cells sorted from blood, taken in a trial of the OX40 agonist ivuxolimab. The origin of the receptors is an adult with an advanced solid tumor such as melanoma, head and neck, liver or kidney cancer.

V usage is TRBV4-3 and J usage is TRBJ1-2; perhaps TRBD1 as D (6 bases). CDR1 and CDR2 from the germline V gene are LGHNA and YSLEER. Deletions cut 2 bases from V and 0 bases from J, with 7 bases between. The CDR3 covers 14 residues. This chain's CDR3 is CASSQQGTNYGYTF. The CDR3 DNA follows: TGCGCCAGCAGCCAACAGGGGACTAACTATGGCTACACCTTC.

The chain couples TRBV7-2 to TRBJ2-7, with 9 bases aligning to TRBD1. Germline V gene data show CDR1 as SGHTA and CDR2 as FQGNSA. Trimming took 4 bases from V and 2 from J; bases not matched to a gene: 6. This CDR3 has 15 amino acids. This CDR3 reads CASSSPGTGPYEQYF. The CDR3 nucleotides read TGTGCCAGCAGCTCACCCGGGACAGGGCCCTACGAGCAGTACTTC.

The CDR3 spells CASSMGQGPGELFF. In DNA form, the CDR3 reads TGTGCCAGCAGTATGGGACAGGGCCCAGGGGAGCTGTTTTTT. The chain links TRBV27 to TRBJ2-2; 9 bases are a match to TRBD1. Germline CDR1 and CDR2: MNHEY and SMNVEV (reference sequence). The J segment lost 8 bases and the V segment lost 5 bases, leaving 6 bases of the junction unmatched. The CDR3 extends over 14 amino acids.

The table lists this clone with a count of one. CDR3 protein: CASSQLVGGENEQYF. CDR3 bases: TGTGCCAGCAGCCAATTGGTGGGAGGGGAAAACGAGCAGTACTTC. The rearrangement links TRBV16 to TRBJ2-7; the match to TRBD2 covers 7 bases. Trimming removed 1 base from V and 5 bases from J; junction bases left unmatched: 8. CDR1 is KGHSY, CDR2 FQNENV, per germline. The CDR3 loop spans 15 amino acids.

CDR3: CASSLAGGITDTQYF. CDR3 DNA sequence: TGTGCCAGCAGCTTAGCGGGAGGGATCACAGATACGCAGTATTTT. The chain links TRBV7-6 to TRBJ2-3, with TRBD2 matching 7 bases. The trim removed 0 bases at V and 2 bases at J, leaving 2 bases unmatched. Germline values: CDR1 SGHVS, CDR2 FNYEAQ. CDR3 length: 15 residues.

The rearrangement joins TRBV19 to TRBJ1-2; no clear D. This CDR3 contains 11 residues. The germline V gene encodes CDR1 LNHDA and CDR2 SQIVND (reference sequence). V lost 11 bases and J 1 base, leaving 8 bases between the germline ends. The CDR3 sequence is CASLVNYGYTF. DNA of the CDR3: TGTGCCTCACTCGTTAACTATGGCTACACCTTC.

The DNA for the CDR3 is TGTGCCAGCAGCTCTACCGTAAACTATGGCTACACCTTC. Its translation is CASSSTVNYGYTF. V is TRBV5-6 and J is TRBJ1-2; unclear D gene. The CDR3 has 13 amino acids. CDR1 and CDR2 from the germline V gene are SGHDT and YYEEEE. The germline V and J ends were trimmed by 3 bases and 2 bases, with 8 bases remaining between them.

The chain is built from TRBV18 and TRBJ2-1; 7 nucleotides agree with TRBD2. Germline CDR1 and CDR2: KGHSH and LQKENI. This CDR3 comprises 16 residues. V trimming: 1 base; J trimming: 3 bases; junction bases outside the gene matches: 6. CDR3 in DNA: TGTGCCAGCTCACCACAATCTAGCGGAATCTACAATGAGCAGTTCTTC. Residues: CASSPQSSGIYNEQFF. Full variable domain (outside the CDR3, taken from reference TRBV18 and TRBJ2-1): NAGVMQNPRHLVRRRGQEARLRCSPMKGHSHVYWYRQLPEEGLKFMVYLQKENIIDESGMPKERFSAEFPKEGPSILRIQQVVRGDSAAYFCASSPQSSGIYNEQFFGPGTRLTVL.

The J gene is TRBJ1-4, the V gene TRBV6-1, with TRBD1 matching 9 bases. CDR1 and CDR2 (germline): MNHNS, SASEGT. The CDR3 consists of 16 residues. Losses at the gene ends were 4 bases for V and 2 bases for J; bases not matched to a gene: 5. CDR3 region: CASSAGQGWTNEKLFF. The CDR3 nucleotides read TGTGCCAGCAGTGCGGGACAGGGTTGGACTAATGAAAAACTGTTTTTT.

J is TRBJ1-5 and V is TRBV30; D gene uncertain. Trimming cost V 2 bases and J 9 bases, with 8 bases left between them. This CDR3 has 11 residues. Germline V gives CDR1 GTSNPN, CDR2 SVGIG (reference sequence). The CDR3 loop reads CAWSMAGPQHF. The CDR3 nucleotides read TGTGCCTGGAGTATGGCCGGGCCCCAGCATTTT.

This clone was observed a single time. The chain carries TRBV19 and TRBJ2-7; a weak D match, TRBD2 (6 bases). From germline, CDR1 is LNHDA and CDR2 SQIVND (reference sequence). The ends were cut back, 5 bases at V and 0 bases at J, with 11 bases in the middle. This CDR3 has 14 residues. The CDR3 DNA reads TGTGCCAGTAGTCCTAGCGTGAACTCCTACGAGCAGTACTTC. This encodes CASSPSVNSYEQYF.

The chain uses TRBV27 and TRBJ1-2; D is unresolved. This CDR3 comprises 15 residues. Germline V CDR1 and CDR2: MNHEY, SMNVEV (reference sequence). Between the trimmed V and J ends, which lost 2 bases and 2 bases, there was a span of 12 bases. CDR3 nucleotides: TGTGCCAGCAGTTTAACCGGACCGGGGAACTATGGCTACACCTTC. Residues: CASSLTGPGNYGYTF.

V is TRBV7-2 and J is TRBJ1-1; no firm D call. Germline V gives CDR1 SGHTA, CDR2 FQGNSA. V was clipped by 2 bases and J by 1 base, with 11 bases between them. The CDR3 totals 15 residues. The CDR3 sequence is CASSLLGPTNTEAFF. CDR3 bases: TGTGCCAGCAGCTTATTAGGCCCGACGAACACTGAAGCTTTCTTT.

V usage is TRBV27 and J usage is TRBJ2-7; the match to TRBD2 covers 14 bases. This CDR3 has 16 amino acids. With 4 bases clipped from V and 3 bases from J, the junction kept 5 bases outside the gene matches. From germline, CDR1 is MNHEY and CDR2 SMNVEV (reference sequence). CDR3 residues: CASSYGLAGGLYEQYF. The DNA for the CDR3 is TGTGCCAGCAGTTACGGACTAGCGGGAGGTCTCTACGAGCAGTACTTC.

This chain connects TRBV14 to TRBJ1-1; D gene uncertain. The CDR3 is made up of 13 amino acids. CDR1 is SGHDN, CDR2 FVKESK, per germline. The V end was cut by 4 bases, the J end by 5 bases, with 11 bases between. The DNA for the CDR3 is TGTGCCAGCAGCCTCGGAATCAGTACTGAAGCTTTCTTT. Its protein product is CASSLGISTEAFF. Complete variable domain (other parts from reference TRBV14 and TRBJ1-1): EAGVTQFPSHSVIEKGQTVTLRCDPISGHDNLYWYRRVMGKEIKFLLHFVKESKQDESGMPNNRFLAERTGGTYSTLKVQPAELEDSGVYFCASSLGISTEAFFGQGTRLTVV.

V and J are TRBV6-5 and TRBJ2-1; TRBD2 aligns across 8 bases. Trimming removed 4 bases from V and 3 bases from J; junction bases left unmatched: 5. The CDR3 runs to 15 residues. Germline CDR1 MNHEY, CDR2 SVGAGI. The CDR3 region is CASSLAGLIYNEQFF. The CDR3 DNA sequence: TGTGCCAGCAGTTTAGCGGGACTAATCTACAATGAGCAGTTCTTC.

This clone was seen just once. The CDR3 DNA reads TGTGCCAGCAGTTACCTCCCGGAGGAGACCCAGTACTTC. It specifies CASSYLPEETQYF. The chain carries TRBV6-6 and TRBJ2-5; no clear D. The germline gives CDR1 MNHNY, CDR2 SVGAGI (reference sequence). This CDR3 spans 13 amino acids. Trimming pared 2 bases from V and 5 bases from J, leaving 9 bases between.

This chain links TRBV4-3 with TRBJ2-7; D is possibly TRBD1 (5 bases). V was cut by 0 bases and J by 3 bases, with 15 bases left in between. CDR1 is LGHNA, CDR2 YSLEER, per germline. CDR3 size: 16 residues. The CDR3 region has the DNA TGCGCCAGCAGCCAAGATGTCTCCTCAGGGCACTACGAGCAGTACTTC. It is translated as CASSQDVSSGHYEQYF.

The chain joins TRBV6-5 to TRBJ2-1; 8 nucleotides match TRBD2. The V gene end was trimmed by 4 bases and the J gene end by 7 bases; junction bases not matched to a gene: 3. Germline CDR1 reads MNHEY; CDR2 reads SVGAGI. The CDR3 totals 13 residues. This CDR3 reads CASSSGLVNEQFF. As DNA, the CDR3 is TGTGCCAGCAGTTCGGGACTAGTAAATGAGCAGTTCTTC.

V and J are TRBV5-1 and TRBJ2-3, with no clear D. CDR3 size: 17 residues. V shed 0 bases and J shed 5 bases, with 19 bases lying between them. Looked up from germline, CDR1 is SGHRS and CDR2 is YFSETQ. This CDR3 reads CASSLAEATRLVDTQYF. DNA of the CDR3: TGCGCCAGCAGCTTGGCCGAGGCTACCCGTCTGGTAGATACGCAGTATTTT. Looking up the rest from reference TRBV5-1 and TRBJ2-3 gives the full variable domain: KAGVTQTPRYLIKTRGQQVTLSCSPISGHRSVSWYQQTPGQGLQFLFEYFSETQRNKGNFPGRFSGRQFSNSRSEMNVSTLELGDSALYLCASSLAEATRLVDTQYFGPGTRLTVL.

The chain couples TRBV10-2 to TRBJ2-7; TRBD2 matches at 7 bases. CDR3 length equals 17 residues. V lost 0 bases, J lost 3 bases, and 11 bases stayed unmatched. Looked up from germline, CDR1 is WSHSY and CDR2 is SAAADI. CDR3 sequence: CASSESSGDRANYEQYF. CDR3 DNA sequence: TGCGCCAGCAGTGAGTCGAGCGGGGACCGTGCTAACTACGAGCAGTACTTC.